A single sample is the source of the 22 T cell receptor beta chains below, sequenced in a study of CD8 T cells in Susac syndrome. Random hexamers were used to reverse transcribe roughly 0.5 to 1 ug of RNA. TCRdb reprocessed the immunoSEQ multiplex PCR reads with MiXCR, giving one entry per CDR3 protein. The sample lists 71,000 or so distinct CDR3 sequences, 93% seen once, with approximately 0.15% in the top ten. Source material: CD4+ T cells from PBMCs. The source is a human donor with Susac syndrome.

V gene TRBV7-2 combines with J gene TRBJ1-2, with a possible D match to TRBD1 (5 bases). The CDR3 contains 16 residues. CDR1 SGHTA and CDR2 FQGNSA come from the germline V gene. V was pared by 0 bases and J by 8 bases, with 19 bases between. Written as DNA, the CDR3 is TGTGCCAGCAGCTTAGCTCCCCCCGGGATGGGGGGGGGCTACACCTTC. Translation: CASSLAPPGMGGGYTF.

This chain links TRBV7-2 with TRBJ2-7; 8 bases fit TRBD1. The V and J ends lost 5 bases and 1 base, in that order; junction bases with no gene match: 10. CDR3 length: 16 residues. Germline values: CDR1 SGHTA, CDR2 FQGNSA. The CDR3 is CASSASHGQGSYEQYF. The CDR3 DNA reads as TGTGCCAGCAGCGCGTCGCATGGACAGGGATCCTACGAGCAGTACTTC.

CDR3 nucleotide sequence: TGTGCCAGCAGGCGTGGACAGGGGAACACTGAAGCTTTCTTT. Translation: CASRRGQGNTEAFF. V gene TRBV12-3 or TRBV12-4 combines with J gene TRBJ1-1, with 8 bases fitting TRBD1. With V trimmed by 6 bases and J by 1 base, 4 bases remained unmatched. The CDR3 has 14 amino acids.

The rearrangement links TRBV10-3 to TRBJ2-7, with D perhaps TRBD1 (5 bases). V lost 2 bases and J 0 bases, leaving 11 bases between the germline ends. CDR1 and CDR2 from the germline V gene are ENHRY and SYGVKD. This CDR3 has 15 residues. The DNA for the CDR3 is TGTGCCATCAGTGAGGTGGAGCAGGGCTCCTACGAGCAGTACTTC. Amino acids: CAISEVEQGSYEQYF.

The J gene is TRBJ2-5, the V gene TRBV12-3 or TRBV12-4, with a weak D call TRBD2 (7 bases). CDR3 size: 15 residues. Trimming left V 4 bases short and J 4 bases short, with 16 bases between. DNA for the CDR3: TGTGCCAGCAGTTCGAGGGGGGGGGCAGGAGAGACCCAGTACTTC. It is translated as CASSSRGGAGETQYF.

The chain employs TRBV19 and TRBJ2-1; 9 bases agree with TRBD2. V lost 5 bases, J lost 1 base, and 9 bases stayed unmatched. CDR1 is LNHDA and CDR2 is SQIVND in the germline V gene (reference sequence). This CDR3 spans 17 amino acids. Here the CDR3 reads CASSRPGSGGSYNEQFF. CDR3 DNA sequence: TGTGCCAGTAGTCGCCCGGGAAGCGGGGGGTCCTACAATGAGCAGTTCTTC.

This chain uses TRBV11-2 with TRBJ2-1, with unresolved D. V lost 5 bases and J lost 7, with 18 bases in between. Germline CDR1 and CDR2: SGHAT and FQNNGV. The CDR3 has 15 residues. The CDR3 nucleotides read TGTGCCAGCAGCCCTCTTCAGCGAGCCCTAAATGAGCAGTTCTTC. It codes for CASSPLQRALNEQFF.

The chain has TRBV28 and TRBJ2-1; the D gene is possibly TRBD1 (6 bases). The ends were cut back, 5 bases at V and 4 bases at J, with 21 bases in the middle. The CDR3 spans 17 residues. CDR1 and CDR2 from the germline V gene are MDHEN and SYDVKM. Here the CDR3 reads CASSPPVGATMYNEQFF. In nucleotides, the CDR3 is TGTGCCAGCAGTCCACCAGTGGGGGCCACAATGTACAATGAGCAGTTCTTC.

V and J are TRBV28 and TRBJ2-4; possible D gene TRBD2, 5 bases. V lost 5 bases, J lost 1 base, and 18 bases lay in between. Germline CDR1 MDHEN, CDR2 SYDVKM. The CDR3 consists of 17 residues. CDR3 bases: TGTGCCAGCAGTCCCGGACGACCGAGAGGGGCCAAAAACATTCAGTACTTC. Translation gives CASSPGRPRGAKNIQYF.

The rearrangement uses TRBV29-1 and TRBJ1-6; D not resolved. The CDR3 sequence is 13 residues long. The germline CDR1 and CDR2 sequences are SQVTM and ANQGSEA. Trimming shortened V by 4 bases and J by 7 bases, and 11 bases separated the two germline ends. As DNA, the CDR3 is TGCAGCGTTGGAGACCCTCCGAATTCACCCCTCCACTTT. Encoded protein: CSVGDPPNSPLHF.

About this clonotype: Germline is not matched at one junction end, which may reflect a read error. The chain joins TRBV10-3 to TRBJ1-4; D unresolved. From germline, CDR1 is ENHRY and CDR2 SYGVKD. The CDR3 totals 10 residues. The CDR3: CAIGDEKLFF. DNA of the CDR3: TGTGCCATCGGTGATGAAAAACTGTTTTTT.

V and J are TRBV28 and TRBJ2-7; the D gene could be TRBD1 or TRBD2 (5 bases each). This CDR3 is built from 15 residues. Trimming shortened V by 2 bases and J by 6 bases, and 17 bases separated the two germline ends. CDR1 and CDR2 from the germline V gene are MDHEN and SYDVKM. The CDR3 DNA is TGTGCCAGCAGTTTAGGGACCGGCCAGCCAGTCGAGCAGTACTTC. It codes for CASSLGTGQPVEQYF. Based on the CDR3 plus reference TRBV28 and TRBJ2-7, the full variable domain is DVKVTQSSRYLVKRTGEKVFLECVQDMDHENMFWYRQDPGLGLRLIYFSYDVKMKEKGDIPEGYSVSREKKERFSLILESASTNQTSMYLCASSLGTGQPVEQYFGPGTRLTVT.

This chain uses TRBV5-1 with TRBJ2-7, with D possibly matching TRBD2 (5 bases). This CDR3 has 13 amino acids. V was pared by 4 bases and J by 1 base, with 9 bases between. CDR1 and CDR2 (germline): SGHRS, YFSETQ. In nucleotides, the CDR3 is TGCGCCAGCAGCGCAACGGGGTCCTACGAGCAGTACTTC. It codes for CASSATGSYEQYF.

This clonotype was observed a single time. The chain links TRBV12-3 or TRBV12-4 to TRBJ1-2, with 8 bases aligning to TRBD1. The CDR3 is 12 residues long. The ends lost 3 bases at V and 8 bases at J; junction bases unmatched: 2. The chain's CDR3 is CASSFQGAGYTF. The CDR3 DNA is TGTGCCAGCAGTTTCCAGGGGGCCGGCTACACCTTC.

The V gene is TRBV20-1, the J gene TRBJ2-5; no clear D gene. Between the trimmed V and J ends, which lost 3 bases and 3 bases, there was a span of 11 bases. Germline CDR1 is DFQATT and CDR2 is SNEGSKA (reference sequence). The CDR3 totals 13 residues. The CDR3 DNA reads TGCAGTGCTAGGTGGCTAAACGAAGAGACCCAGTACTTC. It translates to CSARWLNEETQYF.

CDR3 nucleotide sequence: TGTGCCAGCAGCCAAGTCGGGGGGATAGCGGGTGAAGCTTTCTTT. This sequence encodes CASSQVGGIAGEAFF. V gene TRBV14 combines with J gene TRBJ1-1; maybe TRBD1 (5 bases). Germline V gene lookup returns CDR1 SGHDN and CDR2 FVKESK. Trimming left V 1 base short and J 7 bases short, with 16 bases between. The CDR3 spans 15 residues.

The chain joins TRBV7-2 to TRBJ2-2, with no clear D. CDR1 SGHTA and CDR2 FQGNSA come from the germline V gene. This CDR3 spans 15 amino acids. V dropped 4 bases and J dropped 6 bases, with 15 bases sitting between them. The CDR3 DNA reads as TGTGCCAGCAGCTCCCCTAATATTGGTTCCGGGGAGCTGTTTTTT. Encoded protein: CASSSPNIGSGELFF.

The genes are TRBV20-1 and TRBJ1-2; TRBD1 is a possible D gene (5 bases). V lost 7 bases to trimming and J lost 4 bases, with 10 bases between them. The CDR3 consists of 11 residues. In germline, CDR1 is DFQATT, CDR2 SNEGSKA (reference sequence). The CDR3: CSVDSPYGYTF. The CDR3 region has the DNA TGCAGTGTCGACAGCCCCTATGGCTACACCTTC.

V usage is TRBV27 and J usage is TRBJ2-7; the D is unclear. The CDR3 sequence is 14 residues long. CDR1 and CDR2 from the germline V gene are MNHEY and SMNVEV (reference sequence). V shed 2 bases and J shed 2 bases, with 10 bases lying between them. Here the CDR3 DNA reads TGTGCCAGCAGTTTAGGGGTAGGTCCCTACGAGCAGTACTTC. Residues: CASSLGVGPYEQYF.

The chain combines TRBV20-1 with TRBJ2-1; 8 positions agree with TRBD2. After removal of 1 base from V and 5 bases from J, the junction contained 1 base not matched to a gene. Per the germline V gene, CDR1 is DFQATT and CDR2 is SNEGSKA (reference sequence). The CDR3 is made up of 13 amino acids. The CDR3 spells CSARGGGNNEQFF. Written as DNA, the CDR3 is TGCAGTGCTAGAGGCGGGGGGAACAATGAGCAGTTCTTC.

The V gene is TRBV5-1, the J gene TRBJ1-5; D ambiguous. Germline CDR1 reads SGHRS; CDR2 reads YFSETQ. V was shortened by 0 bases and J by 0 bases, with 7 bases between the two germline ends. The CDR3 is made up of 15 amino acids. The CDR3 is CASSLAGTSNQPQHF. The DNA for the CDR3 is TGCGCCAGCAGCTTGGCCGGCACTAGCAATCAGCCCCAGCATTTT. Full variable domain (missing parts from reference TRBV5-1 and TRBJ1-5): KAGVTQTPRYLIKTRGQQVTLSCSPISGHRSVSWYQQTPGQGLQFLFEYFSETQRNKGNFPGRFSGRQFSNSRSEMNVSTLELGDSALYLCASSLAGTSNQPQHFGDGTRLSIL.

This clonotype has just a few counts. This chain links TRBV11-3 with TRBJ2-1; D not resolved. The CDR3 sequence is 12 residues long. CDR1 is SGHNT and CDR2 is YENEEA in the germline V gene. V lost 1 base to trimming and J lost 8 bases, with 6 bases between them. In nucleotides, the CDR3 is TGTGCCAGCAGCTTAGTTCCGGATGAGCAGTTCTTC. This codes for CASSLVPDEQFF.